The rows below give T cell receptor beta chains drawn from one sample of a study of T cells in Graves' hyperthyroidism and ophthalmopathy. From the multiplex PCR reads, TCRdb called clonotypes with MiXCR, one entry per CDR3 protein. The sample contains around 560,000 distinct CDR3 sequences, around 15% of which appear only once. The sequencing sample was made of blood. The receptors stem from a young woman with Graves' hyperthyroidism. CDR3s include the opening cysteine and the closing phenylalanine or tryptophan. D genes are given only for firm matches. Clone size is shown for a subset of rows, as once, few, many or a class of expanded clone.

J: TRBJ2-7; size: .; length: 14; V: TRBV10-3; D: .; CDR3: CAISESQGSYEQYF; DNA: TGTGCCATCAGTGAGTCGCAGGGTAGCTACGAGCAGTACTTC
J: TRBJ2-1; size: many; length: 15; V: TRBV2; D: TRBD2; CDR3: CASSEGLAGLNEQFF; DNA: TGTGCCAGCAGTGAGGGACTAGCGGGACTAAATGAGCAGTTCTTC
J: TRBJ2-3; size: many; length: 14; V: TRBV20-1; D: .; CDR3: CSAGRDTGGYTQYF; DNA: TGCAGTGCTGGCCGGGACACCGGTGGATATACGCAGTATTTT
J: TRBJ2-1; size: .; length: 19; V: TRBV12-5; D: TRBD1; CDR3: CASGFIVGQGRGYTYEQFF; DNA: TGTGCTAGTGGTTTCATCGTTGGACAGGGTCGGGGGTACACGTATGAGCAGTTCTTC
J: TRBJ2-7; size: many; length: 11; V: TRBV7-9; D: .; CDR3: CASGIVYEQYF; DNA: TGTGCCAGCGGGATTGTCTACGAGCAGTACTTC
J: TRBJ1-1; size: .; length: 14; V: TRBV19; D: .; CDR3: CASSRGRSNTEAFF; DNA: TGTGCCAGTAGTCGGGGGAGGTCGAACACTGAAGCTTTCTTT
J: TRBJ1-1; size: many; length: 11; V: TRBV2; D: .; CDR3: CAIQRRTEAFF; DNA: TGTGCCATACAGCGGCGCACTGAAGCTTTCTTT
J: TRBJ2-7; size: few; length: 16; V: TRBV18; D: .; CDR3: CASSPISIGAAYEQYF; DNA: TGTGCCAGCTCACCAATCTCCATAGGGGCAGCCTACGAGCAGTACTTC
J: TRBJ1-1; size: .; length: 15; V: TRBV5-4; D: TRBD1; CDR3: CASSLEGARNTEAFF; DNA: TGTGCCAGCAGCTTGGAGGGGGCCCGGAACACTGAAGCTTTCTTT
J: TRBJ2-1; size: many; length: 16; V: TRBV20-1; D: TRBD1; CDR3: CSARFRTGPSYNEQFF; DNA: TGCAGTGCTAGGTTCCGGACAGGGCCGTCCTACAATGAGCAGTTCTTC
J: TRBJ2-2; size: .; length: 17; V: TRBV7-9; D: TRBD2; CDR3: CASSYPDGGGNTGELFF; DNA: TGTGCCAGCAGCTACCCAGATGGCGGGGGGAACACCGGGGAGCTGTTTTTT
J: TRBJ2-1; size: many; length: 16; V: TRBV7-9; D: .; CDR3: CASSFPGLIPYNEQFF; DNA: TGTGCCAGCAGCTTTCCGGGACTTATTCCCTACAATGAGCAGTTCTTC
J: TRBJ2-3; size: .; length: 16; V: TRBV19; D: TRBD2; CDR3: CASSAVIAGGTDTQYF; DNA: TGTGCCAGTAGTGCGGTGATAGCGGGAGGTACAGATACGCAGTATTTT
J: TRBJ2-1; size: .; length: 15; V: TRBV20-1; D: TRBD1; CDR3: CSARDGQGIHNEQFF; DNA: TGCAGTGCTAGAGACGGACAGGGAATCCACAATGAGCAGTTCTTC
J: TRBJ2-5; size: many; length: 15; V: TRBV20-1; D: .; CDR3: CSANLGGAAGETQYF; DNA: TGCAGTGCTAACCTCGGCGGGGCCGCCGGGGAGACCCAGTACTTC
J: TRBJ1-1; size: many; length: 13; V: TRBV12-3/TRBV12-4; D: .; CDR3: CASSPGQYPEAFF; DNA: TGTGCCAGCAGTCCAGGACAGTACCCTGAAGCTTTCTTT
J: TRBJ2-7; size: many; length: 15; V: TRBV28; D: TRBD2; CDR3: CASSPGGRKSYEQYF; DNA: TGTGCCAGCAGCCCGGGGGGGAGGAAGTCCTACGAGCAGTACTTC
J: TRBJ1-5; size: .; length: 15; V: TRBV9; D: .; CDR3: CASSVAGRSNQPQHF; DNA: TGTGCCAGCAGCGTAGCAGGGAGAAGCAATCAGCCCCAGCATTTT
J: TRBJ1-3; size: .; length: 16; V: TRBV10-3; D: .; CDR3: CAIREVGRASGNTIYF; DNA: TGTGCCATCAGGGAGGTTGGGCGCGCCTCTGGAAACACCATATATTTT
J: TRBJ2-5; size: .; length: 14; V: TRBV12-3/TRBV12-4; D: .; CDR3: CATRQDSGEETQYF; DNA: TGTGCCACCCGCCAAGATTCAGGGGAGGAGACCCAGTACTTC
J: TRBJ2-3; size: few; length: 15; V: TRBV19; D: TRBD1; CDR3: CATARDRGRTDTQYF; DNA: TGTGCCACCGCCCGGGACAGGGGGCGCACAGATACGCAGTATTTT
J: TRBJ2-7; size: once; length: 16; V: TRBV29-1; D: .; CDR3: CSFPSLEERTNYEQYF; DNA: TGCAGCTTTCCCTCCCTAGAGGAGCGGACCAACTACGAGCAGTACTTC
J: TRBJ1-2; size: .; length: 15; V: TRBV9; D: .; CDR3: CASSARGDGNYGYTF; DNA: TGTGCCAGCAGCGCGAGAGGCGACGGGAACTATGGCTACACCTTC
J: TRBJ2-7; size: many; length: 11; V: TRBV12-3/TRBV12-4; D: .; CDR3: CASSFFREQYF; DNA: TGTGCCAGCAGTTTTTTTCGCGAGCAGTACTTC
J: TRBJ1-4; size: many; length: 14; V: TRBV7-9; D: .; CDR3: CASSLGPTNEKLFF; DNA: TGTGCCAGCAGCCTAGGACCGACTAATGAAAAACTGTTTTTT
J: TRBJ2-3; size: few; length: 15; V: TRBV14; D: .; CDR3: CASSPPWGSADTQYF; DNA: TGTGCCAGCAGCCCGCCTTGGGGCAGCGCAGATACGCAGTATTTT
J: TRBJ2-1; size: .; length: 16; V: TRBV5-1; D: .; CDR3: CASSITGLRLYNEQFF; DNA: TGCGCCAGCAGCATAACGGGACTCCGTTTGTACAATGAGCAGTTCTTC
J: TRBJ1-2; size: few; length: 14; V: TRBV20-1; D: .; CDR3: CSARDIEGIYGYTF; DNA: TGCAGTGCTAGAGATATTGAGGGGATCTATGGCTACACCTTC
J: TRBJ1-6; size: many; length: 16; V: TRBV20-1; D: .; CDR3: CSARDSTSSYNSPLHF; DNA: TGCAGTGCTAGAGATAGTACCAGCTCCTATAATTCACCCCTCCACTTT
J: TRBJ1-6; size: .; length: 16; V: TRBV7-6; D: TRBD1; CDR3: CASSRGQGGYNSPLHF; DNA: TGTGCCAGCAGCCGCGGACAGGGAGGCTACAATTCACCCCTCCACTTT
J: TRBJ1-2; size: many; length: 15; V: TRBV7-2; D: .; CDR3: CASSPRTAEPYGYTF; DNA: TGTGCCAGCAGCCCCCGGACAGCTGAGCCCTATGGCTACACCTTC
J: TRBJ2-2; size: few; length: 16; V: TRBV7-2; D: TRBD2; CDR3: CASSLLTGGDTGELFF; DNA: TGTGCCAGCAGCTTATTGACGGGAGGGGACACCGGGGAGCTGTTTTTT
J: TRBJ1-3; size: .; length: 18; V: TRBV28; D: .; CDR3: CASSQGSGGRISGNTIYF; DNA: TGTGCCAGCAGCCAAGGGTCCGGGGGGCGAATCTCTGGAAACACCATATATTTT
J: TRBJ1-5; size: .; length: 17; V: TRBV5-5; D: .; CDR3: CASSLVIGGASNQPQHF; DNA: TGTGCCAGCAGCTTGGTCATTGGGGGGGCAAGTAATCAGCCCCAGCATTTT
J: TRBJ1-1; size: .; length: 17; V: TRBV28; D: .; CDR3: CASSPGWAGVGDTEAFF; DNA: TGTGCCAGCAGCCCCGGCTGGGCGGGAGTTGGGGACACTGAAGCTTTCTTT
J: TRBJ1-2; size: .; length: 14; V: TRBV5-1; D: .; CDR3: CASSFQGEDYGYTF; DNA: TGCGCCAGCAGCTTCCAGGGCGAGGACTATGGCTACACCTTC
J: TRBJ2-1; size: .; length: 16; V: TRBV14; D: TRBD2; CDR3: CASSQLTSGAYNEQFF; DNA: TGTGCCAGCAGCCAGCTAACTAGCGGAGCCTACAATGAGCAGTTCTTC
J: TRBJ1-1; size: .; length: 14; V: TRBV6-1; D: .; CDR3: CASRPQGPNTEAFF; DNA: TGTGCCAGCAGGCCACAGGGACCGAACACTGAAGCTTTCTTT
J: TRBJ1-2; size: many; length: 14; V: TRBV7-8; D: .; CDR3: CASSSGTSPHGYTF; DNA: TGTGCCAGCAGCTCGGGGACTTCCCCGCACGGCTACACCTTC
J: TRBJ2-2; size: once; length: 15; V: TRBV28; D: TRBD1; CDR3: CASSTETGGFGELFF; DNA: TGTGCCAGCAGTACTGAGACAGGGGGCTTCGGGGAGCTGTTTTTT
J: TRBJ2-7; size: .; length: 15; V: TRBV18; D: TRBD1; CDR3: CASSHRDSSSYEQYF; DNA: TGTGCCAGCTCACACCGGGACAGCTCCTCCTACGAGCAGTACTTC